The entry below describes one T cell receptor (beta chain). The source of the sample is a study of blood T cell repertoires in COVID-19. About the research overall: There were acute and convalescent COVID-19 samples, and they came from the United States, Italy and Spain. In each case, the material was cDNA or gDNA derived from T cells, B-cell-depleted T cells, or PBMCs.

In the original processing: Amplification with reference gene primers provided the estimates of nucleated cell counts. Repertoires were generated with immunoSEQ multiplex PCR, while TCRdb's copy carries only in-frame clones and drops some. Clone size and the V and J calls come from that table; the DNA yielded D and trimming. The profile shows about 190,000 clones, around 80% of them singletons. V lost 0 bases to trimming and J lost 7 bases, with 11 bases between them. CDR3 length equals 15 residues. CDR1 and CDR2 (germline): SGHDT, YYEEEE. The chain has TRBV5-6 and TRBJ1-6; possible D gene TRBD1, 6 bases. The sequence derives from a man in his sixties with acute or convalescent COVID-19. The sample consisted of peripheral blood. The CDR3 region has the DNA TGTGCCAGCAGCTTGGGTCAGGGGCCAAATTCACCCCTCCACTTT. Encoded protein: CASSLGQGPNSPLHF.